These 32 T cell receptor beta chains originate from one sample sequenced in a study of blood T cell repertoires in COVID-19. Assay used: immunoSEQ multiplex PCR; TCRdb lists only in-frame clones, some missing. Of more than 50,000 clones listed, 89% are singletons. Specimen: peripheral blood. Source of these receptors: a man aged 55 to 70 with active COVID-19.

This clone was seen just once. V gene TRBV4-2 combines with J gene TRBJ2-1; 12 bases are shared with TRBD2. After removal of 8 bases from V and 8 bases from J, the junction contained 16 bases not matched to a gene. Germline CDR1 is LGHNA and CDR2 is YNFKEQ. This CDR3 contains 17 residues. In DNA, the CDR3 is TGTGCCAGCTCCGAGACTAGCGGGAGCCACCCCGGCCATGAGCAGTTCTTC. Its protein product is CASSETSGSHPGHEQFF.

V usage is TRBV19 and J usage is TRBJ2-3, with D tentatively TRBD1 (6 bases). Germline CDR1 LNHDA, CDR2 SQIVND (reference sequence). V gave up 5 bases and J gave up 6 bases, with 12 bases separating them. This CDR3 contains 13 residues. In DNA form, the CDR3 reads TGTGCCAGTAGTGAGACAGGCTGGGATACGCAGTATTTT. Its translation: CASSETGWDTQYF.

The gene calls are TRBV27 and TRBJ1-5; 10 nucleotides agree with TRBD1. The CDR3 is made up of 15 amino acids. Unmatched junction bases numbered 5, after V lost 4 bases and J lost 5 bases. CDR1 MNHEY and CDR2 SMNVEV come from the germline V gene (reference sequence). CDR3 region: CASSSRTGGHQPQHF. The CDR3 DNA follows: TGTGCCAGCAGTTCCCGGACAGGGGGGCATCAGCCCCAGCATTTT.

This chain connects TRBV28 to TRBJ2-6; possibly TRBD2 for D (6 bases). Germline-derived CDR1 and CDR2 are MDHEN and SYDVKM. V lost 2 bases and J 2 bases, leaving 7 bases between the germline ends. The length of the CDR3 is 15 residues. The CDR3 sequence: CASSLRGTGANVLTF. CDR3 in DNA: TGTGCCAGCAGTTTACGGGGGACTGGGGCCAACGTCCTGACTTTC.

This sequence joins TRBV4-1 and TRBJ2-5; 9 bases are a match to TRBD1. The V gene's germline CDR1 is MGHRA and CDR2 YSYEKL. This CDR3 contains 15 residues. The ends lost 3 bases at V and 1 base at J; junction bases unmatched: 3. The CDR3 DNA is TGCGCCAGCAGCCAGCCGGGACAGGGCCAAGAGACCCAGTACTTC. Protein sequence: CASSQPGQGQETQYF.

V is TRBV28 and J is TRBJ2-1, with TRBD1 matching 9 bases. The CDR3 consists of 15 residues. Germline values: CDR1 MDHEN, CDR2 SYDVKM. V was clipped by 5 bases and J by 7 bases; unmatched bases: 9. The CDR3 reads CASSPNRGLRNEQFF. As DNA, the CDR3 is TGTGCCAGCAGTCCAAACAGGGGGCTTAGGAATGAGCAGTTCTTC.

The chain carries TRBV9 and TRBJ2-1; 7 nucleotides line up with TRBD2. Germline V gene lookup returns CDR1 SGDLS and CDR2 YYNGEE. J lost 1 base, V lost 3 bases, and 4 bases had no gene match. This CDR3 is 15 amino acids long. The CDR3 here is CASSASGLSYNEQFF. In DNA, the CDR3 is TGTGCCAGCAGCGCGTCGGGACTATCCTACAATGAGCAGTTCTTC.

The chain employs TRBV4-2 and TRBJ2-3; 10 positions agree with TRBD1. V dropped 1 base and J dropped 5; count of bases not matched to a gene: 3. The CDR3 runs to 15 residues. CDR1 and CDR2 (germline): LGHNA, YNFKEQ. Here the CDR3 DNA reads TGTGCCAGCAGCCAAGTGGACAGGGGGAAAGATACGCAGTATTTT. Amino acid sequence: CASSQVDRGKDTQYF.

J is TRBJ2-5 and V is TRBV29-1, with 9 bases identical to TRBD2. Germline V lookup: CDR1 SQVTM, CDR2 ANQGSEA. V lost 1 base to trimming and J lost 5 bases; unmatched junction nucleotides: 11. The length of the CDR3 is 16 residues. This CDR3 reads CSVEGGLAGEYETQYF. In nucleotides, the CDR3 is TGCAGCGTTGAAGGGGGGTTAGCGGGAGAATATGAGACCCAGTACTTC.

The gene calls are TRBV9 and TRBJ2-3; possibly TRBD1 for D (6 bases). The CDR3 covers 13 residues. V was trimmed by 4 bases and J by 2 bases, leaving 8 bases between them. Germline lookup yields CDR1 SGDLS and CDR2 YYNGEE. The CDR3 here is CASSRDNTDTQYF. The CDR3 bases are TGTGCCAGCAGCCGGGACAACACAGATACGCAGTATTTT. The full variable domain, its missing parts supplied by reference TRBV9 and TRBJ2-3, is DSGVTQTPKHLITATGQRVTLRCSPRSGDLSVYWYQQSLDQGLQFLIQYYNGEERAKGNILERFSAQQFPDLHSELNLSSLELGDSALYFCASSRDNTDTQYFGPGTRLTVL.

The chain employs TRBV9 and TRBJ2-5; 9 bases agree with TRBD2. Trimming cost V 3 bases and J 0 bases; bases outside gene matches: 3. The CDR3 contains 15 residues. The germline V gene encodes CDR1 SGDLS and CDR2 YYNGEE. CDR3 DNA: TGTGCCAGCAGCGCTAGCGGGGCCAACCAAGAGACCCAGTACTTC. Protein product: CASSASGANQETQYF.

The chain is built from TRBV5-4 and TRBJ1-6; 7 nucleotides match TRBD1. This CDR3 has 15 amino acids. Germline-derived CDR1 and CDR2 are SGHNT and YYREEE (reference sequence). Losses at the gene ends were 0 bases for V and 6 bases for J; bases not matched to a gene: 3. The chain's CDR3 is CASSLDRDSNSPLHF. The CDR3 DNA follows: TGTGCCAGCAGCTTGGATCGGGACAGTAATTCACCCCTCCACTTT.

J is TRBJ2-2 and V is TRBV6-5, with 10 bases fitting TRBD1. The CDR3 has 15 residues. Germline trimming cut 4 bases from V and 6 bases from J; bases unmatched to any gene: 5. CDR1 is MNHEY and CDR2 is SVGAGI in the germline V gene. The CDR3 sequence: CASSWDRGYAGELFF. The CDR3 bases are TGTGCCAGCAGTTGGGACAGGGGATACGCCGGGGAGCTGTTTTTT.

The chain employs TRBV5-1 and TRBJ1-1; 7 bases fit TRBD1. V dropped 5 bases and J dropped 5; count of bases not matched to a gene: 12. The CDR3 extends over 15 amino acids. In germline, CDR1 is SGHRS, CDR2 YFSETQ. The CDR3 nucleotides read TGCGCCAGCAGGTCTCAGGGGGGCGGCGGGACTGAAGCTTTCTTT. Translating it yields CASRSQGGGGTEAFF.

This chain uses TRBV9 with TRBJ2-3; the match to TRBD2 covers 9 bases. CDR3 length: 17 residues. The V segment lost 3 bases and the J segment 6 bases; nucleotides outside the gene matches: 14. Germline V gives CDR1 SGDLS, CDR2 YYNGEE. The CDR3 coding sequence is TGTGCCAGCAGCGCGCCCCGGGCGGGAGGGCCAACGGATACGCAGTATTTT. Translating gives CASSAPRAGGPTDTQYF.

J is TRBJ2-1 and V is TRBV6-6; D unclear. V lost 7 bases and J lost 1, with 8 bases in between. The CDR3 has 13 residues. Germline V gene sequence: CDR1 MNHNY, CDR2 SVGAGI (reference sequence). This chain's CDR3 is CASTPLSYNEQFF. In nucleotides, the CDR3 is TGTGCCAGCACCCCCCTATCCTACAATGAGCAGTTCTTC.

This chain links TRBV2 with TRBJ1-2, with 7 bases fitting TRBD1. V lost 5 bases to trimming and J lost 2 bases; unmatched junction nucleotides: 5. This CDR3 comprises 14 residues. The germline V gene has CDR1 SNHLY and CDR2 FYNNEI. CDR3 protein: CASSRDSTNYGYTF. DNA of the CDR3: TGTGCCAGCAGTCGGGACAGCACCAACTATGGCTACACCTTC.

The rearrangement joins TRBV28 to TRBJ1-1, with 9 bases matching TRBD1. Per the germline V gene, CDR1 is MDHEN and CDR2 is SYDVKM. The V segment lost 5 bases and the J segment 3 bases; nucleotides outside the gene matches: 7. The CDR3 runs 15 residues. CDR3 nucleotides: TGTGCCAGCAGTATTGCCGGGACAGGGTACACTGAAGCTTTCTTT. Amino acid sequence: CASSIAGTGYTEAFF.

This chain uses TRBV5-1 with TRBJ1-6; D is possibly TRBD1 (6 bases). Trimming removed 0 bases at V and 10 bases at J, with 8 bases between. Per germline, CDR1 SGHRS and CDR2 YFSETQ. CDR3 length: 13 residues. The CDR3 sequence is CASSLEGESPLHF. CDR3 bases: TGCGCCAGCAGCTTGGAGGGGGAGTCACCCCTCCACTTT. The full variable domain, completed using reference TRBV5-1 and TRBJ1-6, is KAGVTQTPRYLIKTRGQQVTLSCSPISGHRSVSWYQQTPGQGLQFLFEYFSETQRNKGNFPGRFSGRQFSNSRSEMNVSTLELGDSALYLCASSLEGESPLHFGNGTRLTVT.

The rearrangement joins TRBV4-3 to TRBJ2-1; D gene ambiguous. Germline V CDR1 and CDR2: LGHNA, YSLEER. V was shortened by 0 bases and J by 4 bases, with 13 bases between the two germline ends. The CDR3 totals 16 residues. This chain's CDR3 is CASSQDSAVAYNEQFF. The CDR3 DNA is TGCGCCAGCAGCCAAGACTCGGCGGTCGCGTACAATGAGCAGTTCTTC.

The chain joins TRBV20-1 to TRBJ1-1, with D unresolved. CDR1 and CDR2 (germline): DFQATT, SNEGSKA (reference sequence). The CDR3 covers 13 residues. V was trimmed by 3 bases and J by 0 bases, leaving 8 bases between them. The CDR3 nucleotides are TGCAGTGCTAGTCCCAACATGAACACTGAAGCTTTCTTT. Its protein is CSASPNMNTEAFF.

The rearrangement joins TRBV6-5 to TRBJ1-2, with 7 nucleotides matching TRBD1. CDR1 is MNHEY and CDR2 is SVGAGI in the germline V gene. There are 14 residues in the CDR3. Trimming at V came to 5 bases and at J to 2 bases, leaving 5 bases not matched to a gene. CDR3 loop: CASSQMTGNYGYTF. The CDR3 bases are TGTGCCAGCAGTCAAATGACAGGGAACTATGGCTACACCTTC.

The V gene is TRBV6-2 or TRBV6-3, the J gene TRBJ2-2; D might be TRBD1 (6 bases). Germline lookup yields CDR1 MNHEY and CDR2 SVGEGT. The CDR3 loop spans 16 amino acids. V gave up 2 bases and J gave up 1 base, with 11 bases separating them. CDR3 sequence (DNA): TGTGCCAGCAGTTACAGGGGGTTGATGAACACCGGGGAGCTGTTTTTT. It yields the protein CASSYRGLMNTGELFF.

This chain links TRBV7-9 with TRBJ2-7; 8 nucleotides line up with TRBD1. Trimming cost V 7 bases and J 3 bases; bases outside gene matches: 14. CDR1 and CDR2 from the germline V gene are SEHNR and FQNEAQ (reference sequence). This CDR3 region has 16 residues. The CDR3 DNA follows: TGTGCCAGCACTTCCCAGGGGGCAGGCGTCTACTACGAGCAGTACTTC. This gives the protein CASTSQGAGVYYEQYF.

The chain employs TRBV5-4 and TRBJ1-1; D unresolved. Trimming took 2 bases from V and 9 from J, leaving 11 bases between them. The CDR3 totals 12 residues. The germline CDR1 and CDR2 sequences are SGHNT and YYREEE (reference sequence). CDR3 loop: CASSFAGRQAFF. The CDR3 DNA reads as TGTGCCAGCAGCTTTGCCGGGAGACAAGCTTTCTTT.

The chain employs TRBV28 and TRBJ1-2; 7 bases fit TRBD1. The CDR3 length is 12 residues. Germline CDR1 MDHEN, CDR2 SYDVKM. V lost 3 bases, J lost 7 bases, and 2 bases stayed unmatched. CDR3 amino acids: CASSFPGGGYTF. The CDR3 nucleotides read TGTGCCAGCAGTTTCCCAGGGGGTGGCTACACCTTC.

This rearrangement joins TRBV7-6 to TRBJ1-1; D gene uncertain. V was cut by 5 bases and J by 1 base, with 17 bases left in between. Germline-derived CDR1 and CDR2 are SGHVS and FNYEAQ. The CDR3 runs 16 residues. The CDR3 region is CASSNLYGTANTEAFF. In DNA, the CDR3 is TGTGCCAGCAGCAACCTTTATGGAACAGCGAACACTGAAGCTTTCTTT.

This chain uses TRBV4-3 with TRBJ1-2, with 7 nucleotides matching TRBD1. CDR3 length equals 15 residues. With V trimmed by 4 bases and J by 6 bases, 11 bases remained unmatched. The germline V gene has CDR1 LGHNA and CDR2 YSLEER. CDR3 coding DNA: TGCGCCAGCAGCCGAACCAGGGGGTCTTGGGATGGCTACACCTTC. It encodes CASSRTRGSWDGYTF.

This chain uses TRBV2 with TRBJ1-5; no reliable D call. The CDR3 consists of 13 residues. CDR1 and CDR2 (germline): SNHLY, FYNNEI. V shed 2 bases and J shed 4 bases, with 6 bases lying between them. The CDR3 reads CASSERWNQPQHF. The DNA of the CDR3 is TGTGCCAGCAGTGAACGGTGGAATCAGCCCCAGCATTTT.

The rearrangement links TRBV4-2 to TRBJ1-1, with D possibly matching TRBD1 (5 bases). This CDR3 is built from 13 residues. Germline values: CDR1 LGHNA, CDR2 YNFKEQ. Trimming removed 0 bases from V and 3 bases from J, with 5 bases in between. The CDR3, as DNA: TGTGCCAGCAGCCAAGACAGGGACACTGAAGCTTTCTTT. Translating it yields CASSQDRDTEAFF.

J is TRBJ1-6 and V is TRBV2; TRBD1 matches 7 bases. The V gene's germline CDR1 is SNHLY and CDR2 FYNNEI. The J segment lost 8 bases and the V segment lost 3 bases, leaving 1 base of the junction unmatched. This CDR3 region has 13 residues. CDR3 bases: TGTGCCAGCAGTGAGGACAGGTATTCACCCCTCCACTTT. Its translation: CASSEDRYSPLHF. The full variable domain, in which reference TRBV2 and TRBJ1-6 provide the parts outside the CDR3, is EPEVTQTPSHQVTQMGQEVILRCVPISNHLYFYWYRQILGQKVEFLVSFYNNEISEKSEIFDDQFSVERPDGSNFTLKIRSTKLEDSAMYFCASSEDRYSPLHFGNGTRLTVT.

CDR3 nucleotides: TGTGCCAGCAGCTTTTCCGGACAGGGGGCATACGAGCAGTACTTC. This gives the protein CASSFSGQGAYEQYF. The rearrangement uses TRBV9 and TRBJ2-7; 11 nucleotides agree with TRBD1. The J segment lost 4 bases and the V segment lost 4 bases, leaving 7 bases of the junction unmatched. The CDR3 is 15 amino acids. Germline CDR1 and CDR2: SGDLS and YYNGEE.